These T cell receptor beta chains were read from a single sample in a study of CD8 T cells in Susac syndrome. TCRdb called the immunoSEQ multiplex PCR reads again in MiXCR, with one record for every CDR3 protein. The sample has 210,000 or so distinct CDR3 sequences, roughly 93% seen once. Sequencing was performed on CD4+ T cells from PBMCs. These receptors were obtained from a human donor with Susac syndrome. The CDR3 runs from the conserved cysteine through the conserved F or W. The order of the fields is D gene, J gene, V gene, clone size, CDR3 DNA, CDR3 protein. D genes are given only for firm matches. Only part of the rows carry a size: once, few, many, or a class if the clone is expanded.

. | TRBJ2-1 | TRBV3-1 | . | TGTGCCAGCAGCCAACTCCTGGGTAGCCGCAATGAGCAGTTCTTC | CASSQLLGSRNEQFF
. | TRBJ1-5 | TRBV2 | . | TGTGCCAGCAGTGACGTTGGGTTTGATCAGCCCCAGCATTTT | CASSDVGFDQPQHF
. | TRBJ1-2 | TRBV7-2 | . | TGTGCCAGCAGCTTACCCCTGGGCCTTTCTAACTATGGCTACACCTTC | CASSLPLGLSNYGYTF
. | TRBJ1-1 | TRBV30 | . | TGTGCCTGGAGTTACCCGGGGACGGGGGACACTGAAGCTTTCTTT | CAWSYPGTGDTEAFF
. | TRBJ1-6 | TRBV18 | . | TGTGCCAGCTCACCCTTCCCAGAGAGGTCCTATAATTCACCCCTCCACTTT | CASSPFPERSYNSPLHF
TRBD1 | TRBJ1-1 | TRBV29-1 | . | TGCAGCGTCGGGGGGACAGGGGCGTCGACTGAAGCTTTCTTT | CSVGGTGASTEAFF
. | TRBJ1-2 | TRBV7-9 | . | TGTGCCAGCAGCTTACCCAACAGTAAGGTCGCCTATGGCTACACCTTC | CASSLPNSKVAYGYTF
. | TRBJ2-7 | TRBV6-6 | . | TGTGCCAGCAGCTCCTCGCGGGGAGACGAGCAGTACTTC | CASSSSRGDEQYF
TRBD1 | TRBJ2-3 | TRBV20-1 | . | TGCAGTGCTAGAGCTACAGGGGGGACGCAGTATTTT | CSARATGGTQYF
. | TRBJ1-2 | TRBV9 | once | TGTGCCAGCAGCGTAGCGCCCACGGGAGACTATGGCTACACCTTC | CASSVAPTGDYGYTF
. | TRBJ2-3 | TRBV30 | . | TGTGCCTGGAAGGGAGACTTTCTCACAGATACGCAGTATTTT | CAWKGDFLTDTQYF
. | TRBJ1-1 | TRBV30 | . | TGTGCCGGGGGCTTCCAGGGACGGTTGAACACTGAAGCTTTCTTT | CAGGFQGRLNTEAFF
. | TRBJ2-5 | TRBV5-1 | once | TGCGCCAGCAGCCCCACTATGGGGCAAGAGACCCAGTACTTC | CASSPTMGQETQYF
TRBD1 | TRBJ2-7 | TRBV5-1 | . | TGCGCCAGCAGCCGTTGGGTAGGGACAGAAGAGCAGTACTTC | CASSRWVGTEEQYF
. | TRBJ1-1 | TRBV10-3 | . | TGTGCCATCAGCCTGACGCGGACGGGGGCTGAGGCTTTCTTT | CAISLTRTGAEAFF
. | TRBJ1-5 | TRBV3-1 | . | TGTGCCAGTCAGCCCGGGTTGGATCAGCCCCAGCATTTT | CASQPGLDQPQHF
. | TRBJ2-5 | TRBV3-1 | . | TGTGCCAGCAGCCACGGCGGGGCGTCCCAGTACTTC | CASSHGGASQYF
TRBD1 | TRBJ1-2 | TRBV5-1 | . | TGCGCCAGCAGCTTGCTTGGGACAGGGGCTAACTATGGCTACACCTTC | CASSLLGTGANYGYTF
TRBD1 | TRBJ2-2 | TRBV19 | . | TGTGCCAGCAAGCCAGACAGGGCCGGGGAGCTGTTTTTT | CASKPDRAGELFF